The T cell receptor beta chain described here comes from a study of T cell responses to AZD1222 COVID-19 vaccine (dated by TCRdb to about 2021). Looking at the study overall: AZD1222 recipients whose second dose came at about 4 weeks and those whose second dose came at about 12 weeks were combined into one group, since spike-specific TCR depth and breadth did not differ between the two schedules. TCR sequencing covered more than 230 trial participants: about 210 given two doses of AZD1222 and 26 given two doses of MenACWY control vaccine. Trial participants were enrolled by age into 18-55, 56-69 and 70-plus year subgroups, with around 150, 28 and 57 TCR-sequenced participants respectively. What the authors observed across the whole study: The vaccine-associated CD4 TCRs covered the entire spike protein, and the dominant responses fell in regions 160-218 and 743-854. Because no samples from the day 14 peak response were available, repertoires could be characterized only after the peak T cell response. A significant rise in spike-specific TCR breadth and depth was observed after two AZD1222 doses relative to day 0 and relative to MenACWY recipients. Conclusions about previously exposed vaccinees are limited because only six or seven AZD1222 recipients were SARS-CoV-2 seropositive at baseline. Reportedly, close to half of the unique spike-specific TCRs recognized epitopes lying outside the regions that are mutated in the B.1.351 and B.1.1.7 variants. Participants were mostly white British and included more females than males, and it was suggested by the authors that clonal diversity may have been underestimated. In the small 56-69-year group, the increase in depth fell short of significance, most likely because of low power.

A word on this clone: Its specific antigen is unknown. One base away there is no much larger clone; base qualities are not given.

This sample's time point label indicates: baseline before first vaccination. Samples from vaccinated people were obtained from the UK trials COV001 and COV002, which included a single-blind randomized controlled phase 2/3 trial of AZD1222 (ChAdOx1 nCoV-19) in healthy adults. For TCRbeta chain sequencing, PBMC samples from trial participants were taken at day 0 and at day 28 after the second dose. CDR1 MDHEN and CDR2 SYDVKM are derived from the germline V gene. Trimming leaves V shorter by 7 bases and J shorter by 0 bases, with the junction holding 7 bases beyond the gene matches. From cysteine to phenylalanine, the CDR3 is 15 amino acids long. Only the CDR3 region is kept as DNA, spanning 45 bases read in frame from base 1. The CDR3 regions of human TCRbeta chains were analyzed by immunosequencing. The paper's processing steps were these. TCRs in the repertoires were matched against a reference library of SARS-CoV-2-specific TCRs that had been generated with the MIRA antigen-specificity platform. Breadth was defined as the fraction of unique TCRs that were SARS-CoV-2-associated, and depth was defined as the fraction of total T cells that were SARS-CoV-2-associated. Using the MIRA data, each spike-specific TCR was mapped to the spike region that the TCR reacts to and placed in a CD4 or CD8 class. Log10-transformed breadth and depth values were compared by one-way ANOVA with Sidak's multiple comparisons tests. The table was pulled from immuneACCESS by TCRdb, which kept in-frame rearrangements only. Such tables lose some clones; where checked, under half of the loss comes from unresolved V genes, and the rest has no known cause. That table furnishes V, J and clone size, whereas the DNA furnished D and trimming. This sample has about 83,000 clones in its table, and around 86% of those were observed once. The ten largest account for 8.5% to 10% of the sample.

The receptor was derived from an adult in good health. The sequence joins TRBV28 to TRBJ2-7, and TRBD2 matches 9 of the central bases. Sequences were derived from peripheral blood, sampled on day 0 of AZD1222 vaccination. The CDR3: CASTKTSGNSYEQYF. The nucleotides read TGTGCCAGCACTAAGACTAGCGGAAACTCCTACGAGCAGTACTTC. With all but the CDR3 taken from the reference TRBV28 and TRBJ2-7 genes, the full variable domain is: DVKVTQSSRYLVKRTGEKVFLECVQDMDHENMFWYRQDPGLGLRLIYFSYDVKMKEKGDIPEGYSVSREKKERFSLILESASTNQTSMYLCASTKTSGNSYEQYFGPGTRLTVT.